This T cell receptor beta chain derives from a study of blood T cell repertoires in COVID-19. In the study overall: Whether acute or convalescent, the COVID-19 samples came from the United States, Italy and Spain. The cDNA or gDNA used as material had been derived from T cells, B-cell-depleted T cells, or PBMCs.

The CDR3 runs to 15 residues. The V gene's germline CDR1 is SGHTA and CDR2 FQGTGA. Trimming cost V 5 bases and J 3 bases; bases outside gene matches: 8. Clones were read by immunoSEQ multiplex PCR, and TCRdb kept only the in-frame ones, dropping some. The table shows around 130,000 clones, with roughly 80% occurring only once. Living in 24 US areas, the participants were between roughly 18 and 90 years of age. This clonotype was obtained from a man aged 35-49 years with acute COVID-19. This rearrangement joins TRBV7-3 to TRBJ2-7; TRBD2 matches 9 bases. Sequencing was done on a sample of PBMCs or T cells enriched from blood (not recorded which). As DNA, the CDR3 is TGTGCCAGCAGCGAGTCCAGCGGGGGGTTCTACGAGCAGTACTTC. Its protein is CASSESSGGFYEQYF.